The following is a T cell receptor beta chain sequence with its context. Its antigen is not yet known. Base-call qualities are not available, and no considerably larger clone is one nucleotide away. The method was the immunoSEQ multiplex PCR assay. For the multiplex PCR, a mixture combining 60 forward primers for TCR Vbeta segments and 13 reverse primers for TCR Jbeta segments was used. The CDR3 region of rearranged TCR beta genes was amplified from genomic DNA with a multiplex PCR assay. Amplified TCR beta libraries were sequenced as 87-base-pair reads on the Illumina HiSeq System. On the study's bioinformatics: A later analysis tallied some 79 million unique TCR beta chains across the 550 to 850 repertoires, and some 12 million of those chains were shared by two or more donors. To remove PCR and sequencing errors, raw reads were error-corrected and collapsed into unique sequences using a nearest-neighbor algorithm that merged closely related sequences. To assign V, D and J gene segments, CDR3 sequences were aligned to IMGT reference sequences. For a sequence to be retained, a match of at least six nucleotides was required to both a V gene segment and a J gene segment. A rearrangement counted as productive if the CDR3 had no stop codons and remained in frame with V and J, and every other rearrangement counted as non-productive. CDR3 was defined according to IMGT convention as the region running from the second conserved V-encoded cysteine to the conserved J-encoded phenylalanine. In an earlier analysis of approximately 590 of the donors, sequences lacking an unambiguous match to a single V gene segment were excluded. In an earlier analysis of more than 500 of the donors, a V segment was called functional when productive rearrangements were above 56.7%, and segregating when the standard deviation between donors exceeded 5%. A statistical classification framework was built to diagnose cytomegalovirus status from the catalog of TCR beta chain sequences. In a later analysis, TCR nucleotide sequences were compared against IMGT/GENE-DB human TR gene sequences so that V and J genes could be assigned. Using the TCRdist pipeline, a later analysis assigned CDR3 sequences along with most-parsimonious VDJ recombination scenarios. In a later analysis, each TCR beta chain was defined by its CDR3 amino acid sequence together with its V-gene family, and reads without a unique V-gene family were excluded. As a way to deal with suspected cross-contamination and a sequencing artifact, a later analysis dropped roughly 620 nucleotide sequences that were highly shared and had low generation probability. For each public chain, a later analysis derived a clonal expansion index from normalized ranks of inferred template counts within each repertoire. In a later analysis, generation probabilities were computed with a VDJ recombination model fitted to out-of-frame rearrangements, and the resulting probabilities were checked against IGoR. In a later analysis, TCR-TCR, TCR-HLA and TCR-CMV co-occurrence was scored with hypergeometric tests, and a repertoire-size bias correction was applied to TCR pairs. False discovery rates were estimated in a later analysis by permuting HLA or CMV assignments 20 times. In a later analysis, co-occurring TCRs were grouped using DBSCAN, with TCRdist sequence similarity added in when clustering inside HLA-allele-positive subsets. Repertoires with fewer than 30,000 or more than 120,000 public chains, plus five repertoires with anomalous nucleotide sharing, were excluded from co-occurrence clustering. Not all clones reach the TCRdb copy of this immuneACCESS table, which keeps in-frame sequences only. Checked studies attribute under half of the gap to unresolved V genes and leave the rest unexplained. D and trimming were read from the DNA, whereas the V and J calls and clone size are those reported in that table. This sample comprises over 35,000 clones, about 50% of them detected only once. Around an eighth of the sample rests with the top ten.

In total, roughly 670 healthy bone marrow donors made up the cohort. At the time of sampling, every cohort member was nominally healthy, though immune exposures that went unrecorded were likely present. Of the approximately 620 cohort members, around 290 had a positive CMV serostatus and just over 350 had a negative one, while no CMV serostatus was recorded for the donor. A peripheral blood sample was provided by each donor, and peripheral blood mononuclear cells were used for TCR beta sequencing. The Qiagen DNeasy Blood Extraction Kit was used to extract genomic DNA from the blood cell samples. These data are taken from a study of cytomegalovirus exposure and HLA in healthy donors (dated by TCRdb to the late 2010s). Context from the whole study: In an earlier analysis of some 610 of the donors, 276 Gb of sequence data and 95 million to 130 million unique TCR beta sequences from 180 million or so T cells were reported. Approximately 310 gigabases of sequencing data and 70 million to 100 million unique TCR sequences were included in an early release covering roughly 600 HLA-typed donors. Among the roughly 400 genotyped donors, about 83% belonged to the genetic ancestry cluster associated with self-reported Caucasian donors. The aim of the study was to test whether cataloging public T cell receptors could identify signatures of past pathogen exposure. The study profiled the T cell repertoires of 500 to 800 subjects by immunosequencing and related them to cytomegalovirus serostatus. In addition to the first cohort of roughly 700 subjects, a separate validation cohort of 130 or so different subjects was used. High-throughput TCR immunosequencing, statistical association of individual TCRs with disease status, and machine learning were combined to predict cytomegalovirus infection status. A later analysis re-analyzed previously published TCR beta repertoires from 660 or so donors and added high-resolution HLA genotyping to study TCR occurrence patterns. Rather than using new phenotypic data, the later analysis identified candidate immune exposures from TCR beta sequences and from how often those sequences occurred across donors. An earlier analysis of several hundred of the donors applied high-throughput TCR beta sequencing to assess whether each TCR beta V gene segment acted as functional or pseudogenic. Donor age, sex, ethnicity and CMV serostatus were compiled together with the repertoire data. In a later genetic analysis, genome-wide SNP genotypes for about three fifths of the roughly 670 donors were used, and that subset was treated as a discovery cohort. All discovery cohort repertoires had been generated on a single sequencing platform. Class I and class II HLA loci were covered by the typing at four-digit resolution. The number of donors typed differed by locus, with roughly 629-640 for A, B, C, DRB1 and DQB1, more than 500 for DQA1, 600 to 610 for DPA1, and approximately 470 for DPB1. About five DR-DQ haplotypes were treated as single units for association and clustering because of strong linkage in the cohort. On average, around 240,000 unique TCR beta nucleotide sequences were sequenced per donor among 398 genotyped donors of the cohort, with around 19% of those sequences being non-productive.

The paper as a whole reports these results and caveats: Because some donors lacked HLA typing at each locus, the association tests relied only on the typed subset. In a later analysis, some 17,000 TCR beta sequences were associated with specific HLA alleles at a false discovery rate of 0.05. The presence/absence analyses assumed that sequencing depth was roughly uniform across donors, and that assumption may not be true. According to a later analysis, most CMV-associated TCR beta chains appeared to be HLA-restricted, and the HLA associations seemed to be driven largely by CMV exposure. Some IMGT-functional V segments, including TRBV6-2 and TRBV6-3, could not be told apart with the 87-base-pair reads, so those segments were excluded. This cohort had only TCR beta chains sequenced, and the lack of alpha or paired-chain data limited which features could be detected. The authors suggested that the approach could potentially be generalized to other disease states and immunological phenotypes. Strong co-occurrence of HLA alleles, especially DR and DQ, made assigning TCR associations to individual alleles difficult. The classifier was reported to diagnose cytomegalovirus status with high specificity and sensitivity in both the original cohort and the validation cohort. The study listed 150 to 200 TCR beta chains as associated with cytomegalovirus. Compared with the roughly 710-donor mean, donors in an Asian-associated ancestry cluster had fewer N-insertions in productive TCRs, according to a later genetic analysis. In an earlier analysis of about 600 of the donors, most TCR beta V segments appeared in productive rearrangements about 87% or about 30% of the time, broadly matching IMGT annotations. According to a later analysis, parvovirus B19, influenza, CMV and Epstein-Barr virus appeared linked to several top co-occurrence clusters. A further reported finding was that TCR beta sequences accurately predicted the HLA-A and HLA-B alleles for most subjects in the first cohort. The sequencing pipeline was judged likely to have produced a cluster of highly shared sequence variants as a technical artifact. For the cohort, immune exposure information was limited to CMV serostatus. Correlated functional status among segregating V segments might be attributable to linkage disequilibrium, but an unknown experimental factor could not be ruled out. A later analysis found that TCR association rates varied across HLA loci, with DRB1 alleles showing the most associated TCRs and HLA-C alleles the fewest. Most TCR sequences were observed very rarely across donors, whereas some public TCRs were present in many individuals. V-gene and J-gene trimming of TCR beta chains was associated with a missense DCLRE1C variant in a later genetic analysis, and the association was replicated in an independent cohort. Approximately 18 rarely observed V segments, including chromosome 9 orphons, were excluded from the earlier analysis of several hundred of the donors because counts were too low. Compared with equally common non-associated chains, HLA-associated TCR beta chains in a later analysis were more clonally expanded and had lower generation probabilities. A few of the identified cytomegalovirus-associated TCR beta chains were confirmed in vitro to be specific for cytomegalovirus antigens.

The CDR3 covers 18 residues, taking in both the cysteine and the phenylalanine. Of the read, only the CDR3 DNA is kept; its 54 bases are in frame from base 1. The germline V gene (reference sequence) specifies SEHNR as CDR1 and FQNEAQ as CDR2. After removal of 4 bases from V and 3 bases from J, the junction retains 12 bases not matched to a gene. Input material: PBMCs. This clonotype was sampled from a human donor in good health. This chain joins TRBV7-9 to TRBJ2-1, with 10 middle bases fitting TRBD2. The DNA reads TGTGCCAGCAGCTCCTTCGTTTCCAGCGGGAGGGTCTACAATGAGCAGTTCTTC. This translates into CASSSFVSSGRVYNEQFF.